Each of the 24 T cell receptor beta chains below was sequenced from the same sample in a study of shared T cell receptors in the human thymus. Generated by immunoSEQ multiplex PCR, the TCRdb table keeps only in-frame clones and is missing some. The sample shows about 660,000 clones, 88% of them seen only once. The sample was also reused in another study, on human thymus T cells.

Sequencing was done on a sample of thymocytes. The receptors derive from a boy less than two years old with a congenital heart defect.

This CDR3 is CASSSGLAEYEQYF. CDR3 nucleotides: TGTGCCAGCAGCTCTGGACTAGCGGAGTACGAGCAGTACTTC. The rearrangement links TRBV5-5 to TRBJ2-7; the match to TRBD2 covers 10 bases. Germline V CDR1 and CDR2: SGHKS, YYEKEE (reference sequence). The CDR3 length is 14 residues. V shed 3 bases and J 4 bases; nucleotides not matched to a gene: 4.

This chain connects TRBV28 to TRBJ2-5; 7 nucleotides agree with TRBD2. This CDR3 spans 15 amino acids. Per the germline V gene, CDR1 is MDHEN and CDR2 is SYDVKM. Losses at the gene ends were 7 bases for V and 4 bases for J; bases not matched to a gene: 12. This CDR3 reads CASIESRERAETQYF. The CDR3 bases are TGTGCCAGCATTGAGTCGCGGGAGAGGGCAGAGACCCAGTACTTC.

The gene calls are TRBV4-1 and TRBJ2-5; 8 bases agree with TRBD2. V was clipped by 2 bases and J by 2 bases; unmatched bases: 7. The CDR3 is 16 amino acids. Looked up from germline, CDR1 is MGHRA and CDR2 is YSYEKL. Here the CDR3 reads CASSQTPGLVQETQYF. The CDR3 coding sequence is TGCGCCAGCAGCCAAACGCCGGGACTAGTACAAGAGACCCAGTACTTC.

This clone was detected only a few times. This chain uses TRBV15 with TRBJ2-7; 8 positions agree with TRBD1. Germline trimming cut 1 base from V and 0 bases from J; bases unmatched to any gene: 8. This CDR3 has 17 amino acids. The germline gives CDR1 LNHNV, CDR2 YYDKDF (reference sequence). CDR3 in amino acids: CATSRGAKTGDSYEQYF. The CDR3, as DNA: TGTGCCACCAGCAGAGGTGCGAAGACAGGGGACTCCTACGAGCAGTACTTC. The variable domain in full, completed from reference TRBV15 and TRBJ2-7, reads DAMVIQNPRYQVTQFGKPVTLSCSQTLNHNVMYWYQQKSSQAPKLLFHYYDKDFNNEADTPDNFQSRRPNTSFCFLDIRSPGLGDTAMYLCATSRGAKTGDSYEQYFGPGTRLTVT.

The genes are TRBV9 and TRBJ2-5; 7 bases are a match to TRBD1. The CDR3 has 15 residues. V shed 4 bases, J shed 4 bases, and the junction held 10 bases outside the gene matches. Per germline, CDR1 SGDLS and CDR2 YYNGEE. This chain's CDR3 is CASSPRRAGGETQYF. The CDR3, as DNA: TGTGCCAGCAGCCCACGGAGAGCAGGGGGAGAGACCCAGTACTTC.

In this sample, this clone turned up a few times. The rearrangement uses TRBV13 and TRBJ2-3; TRBD2 agrees at 7 bases. This CDR3 spans 16 amino acids. The V gene's germline CDR1 is PRHDT and CDR2 FYEKMQ (reference sequence). The V gene end was trimmed by 6 bases and the J gene end by 1 base; junction bases not matched to a gene: 10. CDR3 DNA: TGTGCCAGCAGGGCGGGACTACGCATGGGCACAGATACGCAGTATTTT. Amino acids: CASRAGLRMGTDTQYF.

The V call is TRBV5-4, the J call TRBJ1-3, with a tentative D call TRBD1 (5 bases). Trimming took off 0 bases at V and 1 base at J, with 14 bases between the two ends. CDR3 length equals 17 residues. Germline V gene lookup returns CDR1 SGHNT and CDR2 YYREEE (reference sequence). The CDR3 loop is CASSLEGEEKSGNTIYF. CDR3 bases: TGTGCCAGCAGCTTGGAAGGGGAGGAGAAGTCTGGAAACACCATATATTTT.

The chain has TRBV28 and TRBJ1-5; D gene unclear. Germline V gene sequence: CDR1 MDHEN, CDR2 SYDVKM. Trimming pared 4 bases from V and 0 bases from J, leaving 19 bases between. This CDR3 is 18 amino acids long. The CDR3 protein is CASSYSPPTVYSNQPQHF. The CDR3 DNA reads as TGTGCCAGCAGTTATTCCCCCCCCACAGTTTATAGCAATCAGCCCCAGCATTTT.

This sequence joins TRBV19 and TRBJ2-6; D unclear. Trimming took off 1 base at V and 4 bases at J, with 17 bases between the two ends. Germline V lookup: CDR1 LNHDA, CDR2 SQIVND (reference sequence). This CDR3 has 18 amino acids. CDR3 residues: CASSIAAGSLVGANVLTF. CDR3 sequence (DNA): TGTGCCAGTAGTATAGCCGCAGGCTCGTTAGTAGGGGCCAACGTCCTGACTTTC.

This rearrangement joins TRBV7-2 to TRBJ1-4; D ambiguous. Trimming took off 5 bases at V and 6 bases at J, with 13 bases between the two ends. The CDR3 loop spans 14 amino acids. Germline V gene sequence: CDR1 SGHTA, CDR2 FQGNSA. CDR3 sequence (DNA): TGTGCCAGCAGCCGGGGAGAGGGAGATGAAAAACTGTTTTTT. It encodes CASSRGEGDEKLFF.

The V call is TRBV7-8, the J call TRBJ2-7; D possibly corresponds to TRBD2 (7 bases). The V and J ends lost 4 bases and 6 bases respectively, with 13 bases between them. The CDR3 sequence is 13 residues long. Germline CDR1 SGHVS, CDR2 FQNEAQ. The CDR3 region is CASSWGGQVEQYF. In DNA form, the CDR3 reads TGTGCCAGCAGCTGGGGGGGGCAGGTCGAGCAGTACTTC.

The chain joins TRBV15 to TRBJ2-3, with D tentatively TRBD2 (5 bases). This CDR3 has 15 amino acids. Trimming removed 4 bases at V and 1 base at J, with 12 bases between. CDR1 LNHNV and CDR2 YYDKDF come from the germline V gene (reference sequence). CDR3 DNA: TGTGCCACCAGCATGAGCGGAGGAGGCACAGATACGCAGTATTTT. Protein sequence: CATSMSGGGTDTQYF.

Points on this clone: The same CDR3 can be traced to other DNA sequences in this sample. The genes are TRBV30 and TRBJ2-5; D is perhaps TRBD2 (6 bases). V gave up 0 bases and J gave up 2 bases, with 7 bases separating them. This CDR3 has 13 amino acids. The germline V gene has CDR1 GTSNPN and CDR2 SVGIG (reference sequence). The chain's CDR3 is CAWSVEGQETQYF. In DNA form, the CDR3 reads TGTGCCTGGAGTGTGGAGGGACAAGAGACCCAGTACTTC. The full variable domain, rest sourced from reference TRBV30 and TRBJ2-5, is SQTIHQWPATLVQPVGSPLSLECTVEGTSNPNLYWYRQAAGRGLQLLFYSVGIGQISSEVPQNLSASRPQDRQFILSSKKLLLSDSGFYLCAWSVEGQETQYFGPGTRLLVL.

This clone showed up just a few times. The chain employs TRBV27 and TRBJ2-1, with D possibly TRBD1 on 8 matching bases. The V gene's germline CDR1 is MNHEY and CDR2 SMNVEV (reference sequence). The CDR3 runs to 16 residues. Trimming shortened V by 7 bases and J by 8 bases, and 24 bases separated the two germline ends. The CDR3 region is CASNFGGTGTNDEQFF. The CDR3 nucleotides are TGTGCCAGCAACTTCGGGGGGACAGGAACCAACGATGAGCAGTTCTTC.

Only one count was recorded for this clone. CDR3 region: CASSVGQGAYEQYF. CDR3 DNA: TGTGCCAGCAGCGTTGGACAGGGGGCCTACGAGCAGTACTTC. The chain links TRBV9 to TRBJ2-7; 10 nucleotides line up with TRBD1. From germline, CDR1 is SGDLS and CDR2 YYNGEE. J gave up 2 bases and V 2 bases, and 1 base lay outside the gene matches. The CDR3 spans 14 residues.

This chain joins TRBV6-1 and TRBJ2-3; 14 bases map to TRBD2. Germline values: CDR1 MNHNS, CDR2 SASEGT. This CDR3 has 19 amino acids. V lost 3 bases and J lost 2; bases outside the gene matches: 10. The CDR3 DNA is TGTGCCAGCAGTGATAGACTAGCGGGAGGGCGGGGGAACACAGATACGCAGTATTTT. This encodes CASSDRLAGGRGNTDTQYF.

The V and J genes are TRBV30 and TRBJ2-1, with a tentative D call TRBD1 (8 bases). The CDR3 sequence is 19 residues long. V gave up 0 bases and J gave up 12 bases, with 33 bases separating them. Germline CDR1 GTSNPN, CDR2 SVGIG (reference sequence). CDR3 protein: CAWSVLSWQGASGGPGQFF. The CDR3 coding sequence is TGTGCCTGGAGTGTACTCTCGTGGCAGGGGGCTAGCGGAGGCCCGGGGCAGTTCTTC.

This clone has more than one count but fewer than ten. This rearrangement joins TRBV28 to TRBJ1-3; D call uncertain. The CDR3 length is 17 residues. In germline, CDR1 is MDHEN, CDR2 SYDVKM. Trimming removed 2 bases from V and 0 bases from J, with 14 bases in between. CDR3 bases: TGTGCCAGCAGTTTAATCGGGTTAGAAAGCTCTGGAAACACCATATATTTT. Amino acids: CASSLIGLESSGNTIYF. The variable domain in full, completed from reference TRBV28 and TRBJ1-3, reads DVKVTQSSRYLVKRTGEKVFLECVQDMDHENMFWYRQDPGLGLRLIYFSYDVKMKEKGDIPEGYSVSREKKERFSLILESASTNQTSMYLCASSLIGLESSGNTIYFGEGSWLTVV.

J is TRBJ2-7 and V is TRBV10-1; D is unclear. Germline CDR1 is WNHNN and CDR2 is SYGVQD (reference sequence). The CDR3 totals 13 residues. V was trimmed by 3 bases and J by 4 bases, leaving 10 bases between them. The CDR3 spells CASSDRDGYEQYF. The CDR3 nucleotides read TGCGCCAGCAGTGACCGCGACGGGTACGAGCAGTACTTC.

CDR3 loop: CASSQDPEKGEGTEAFF. For the CDR3, the DNA is TGCGCCAGCAGCCAAGATCCAGAGAAGGGAGAGGGCACTGAAGCTTTCTTT. The chain combines TRBV4-3 with TRBJ1-1; D gene ambiguous. Trimming took off 0 bases at V and 4 bases at J, with 18 bases between the two ends. This CDR3 region has 17 residues. The germline V gene encodes CDR1 LGHNA and CDR2 YSLEER.

This clone occurred once. The chain recombines TRBV27 with TRBJ2-1; D may be TRBD2 (5 bases). V was clipped by 4 bases and J by 3 bases, with 16 bases between them. The germline gives CDR1 MNHEY, CDR2 SMNVEV (reference sequence). The CDR3 length is 16 residues. The CDR3 sequence is CASSSPFVRDYNEQFF. CDR3 bases: TGTGCCAGCAGTTCCCCCTTTGTCCGGGACTACAATGAGCAGTTCTTC.

The rearrangement uses TRBV19 and TRBJ2-3, with D possibly being TRBD1 (6 bases). Germline V gene lookup returns CDR1 LNHDA and CDR2 SQIVND (reference sequence). The CDR3 is 14 amino acids. Trimming shortened V by 3 bases and J by 6 bases, and 13 bases separated the two germline ends. CDR3 sequence: CASSIGGPGDTQYF. Here the CDR3 DNA reads TGTGCCAGTAGTATTGGGGGCCCGGGGGATACGCAGTATTTT.

V gene TRBV7-9 combines with J gene TRBJ2-5; TRBD1 matches at 7 bases. V shed 7 bases and J 4 bases; nucleotides not matched to a gene: 6. The V gene's germline CDR1 is SEHNR and CDR2 FQNEAQ (reference sequence). The CDR3 runs 13 residues. DNA for the CDR3: TGTGCCAGCACACAGTCAGGGGGAGAGACCCAGTACTTC. This gives the protein CASTQSGGETQYF.

This clone has just one count. The gene calls are TRBV27 and TRBJ1-1, with 9 positions matching TRBD1. The V segment lost 4 bases and the J segment 4 bases; nucleotides outside the gene matches: 13. CDR1 is MNHEY, CDR2 SMNVEV, per germline (reference sequence). This CDR3 comprises 17 residues. The CDR3 DNA reads as TGTGCCAGCAGTTATGGGCCGCAACAGGGGGCGGGCACTGAAGCTTTCTTT. Translated, it gives CASSYGPQQGAGTEAFF.